These T cell receptor beta chains were read from a single sample in a study of T cells in Graves' hyperthyroidism and ophthalmopathy. TCRdb processed the multiplex PCR reads anew with MiXCR; each CDR3 protein has one entry. The data show about 400,000 distinct CDR3 sequences, with around 15% seen just once and around 27% held by the top ten. Sequences were obtained from blood. These receptor sequences come from a man aged 50 or older with Graves' ophthalmopathy. Both conserved end residues are part of each CDR3. The D gene is left open where the match is weak. Size is omitted from some rows. Given values are once, few, many or a class for expanded clones.

J | D | V | size | CDR3 | DNA
TRBJ2-2 | TRBD1 | TRBV2 | many | CASSWDSRETGELFF | TGTGCCAGCAGTTGGGACAGCCGAGAGACCGGGGAGCTGTTTTTT
TRBJ1-2 | NA | TRBV6-1 | many | CASSEAGNYGYTF | TGTGCCAGCAGTGAAGCAGGGAACTATGGCTACACCTTC
TRBJ1-1 | TRBD1 | TRBV7-9 | many | CASSAGTGENTEAFF | TGTGCCAGCAGCGCCGGGACAGGAGAGAACACTGAAGCTTTCTTT
TRBJ1-2 | TRBD1 | TRBV12-3/TRBV12-4 | many | CASNQGTGYGYTF | TGTGCCAGCAACCAGGGGACAGGGTATGGCTACACCTTC
TRBJ2-2 | TRBD2 | TRBV11-2 | NA | CASSLDGLAVNTGELFF | TGTGCCAGCAGCTTAGATGGGCTAGCGGTTAACACCGGGGAGCTGTTTTTT
TRBJ2-4 | NA | TRBV3-1 | many | CASSPLSVTKNIQYF | TGTGCCAGCAGCCCGTTGTCCGTAACCAAAAACATTCAGTACTTC
TRBJ2-7 | NA | TRBV24-1 | many | CATSDLPTGTGLGAEQYF | TGTGCCACCAGTGATTTGCCTACCGGGACCGGTTTAGGTGCCGAGCAGTACTTC
TRBJ2-3 | TRBD2 | TRBV2 | many | CASSRTSADTQYF | TGTGCCAGCAGTCGGACTAGCGCAGATACGCAGTATTTT
TRBJ1-2 | NA | TRBV12-3/TRBV12-4 | NA | CASSLSTGGYTF | TGTGCCAGCAGTTTAAGCACGGGTGGCTACACCTTC
TRBJ2-3 | NA | TRBV7-8 | few | CASSAKGVLTDTQYF | TGTGCCAGCAGCGCCAAAGGGGTCCTCACAGATACGCAGTATTTT
TRBJ2-3 | NA | TRBV19 | NA | CASTPDTGRGTQYF | TGTGCCAGTACTCCTGACACCGGGCGGGGTACGCAGTATTTT